This TCR beta chain was sequenced during a study of cytomegalovirus exposure and HLA in healthy donors. Findings of the study overall: The study designated 150 to 200 TCR beta chains cytomegalovirus-associated. Further analysis was carried out later, and it showed several of the most significant clusters appearing linked to common viral pathogens. Previously analyzed data showed that most TCR beta V segments were productive at a frequency of about 90% or about 30%.

Primers for the PCR totalled 60 Vbeta and 13 Jbeta. Only in-frame clones appear in the TCRdb table, and some are missing; sequencing was by immunoSEQ multiplex PCR. The table records some 160,000 clones, 73% of them present only once. Concerning this clone itself: The antigen is not known.

Germline V gene data show CDR1 as SNHLY and CDR2 as FYNNEI. There are 15 residues in the CDR3. After removal of 3 bases from V and 8 bases from J, the junction contained 8 bases not matched to a gene. This receptor was identified in a young woman in good health and CMV-seropositive. The chain joins TRBV2 to TRBJ2-4, with 9 bases matching TRBD2. Material for sequencing was PBMCs. CDR3 region: CASSDLAGLGDIQYF. The DNA for the CDR3 is TGTGCCAGCAGTGATCTAGCGGGGTTGGGGGACATTCAGTACTTC.